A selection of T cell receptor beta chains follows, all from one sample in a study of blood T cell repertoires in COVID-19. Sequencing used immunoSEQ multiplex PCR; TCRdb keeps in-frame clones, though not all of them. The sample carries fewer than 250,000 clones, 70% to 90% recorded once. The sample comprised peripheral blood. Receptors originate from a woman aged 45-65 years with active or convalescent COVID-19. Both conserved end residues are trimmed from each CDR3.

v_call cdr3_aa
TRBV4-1 ASSQVGQGENIQY
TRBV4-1 ASSQDSGLAGGRNKETQY
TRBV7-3 ASSPVAETEAF
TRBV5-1 ASTQRGGGTDTQY
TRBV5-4 ASSLVGGNTEAF
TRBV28 ASSARGPGANVLT
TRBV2 ASSLEGTSAYEQY
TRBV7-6 ASSPRQGGGYGYT
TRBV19 ASRKDPTGLGNTIY
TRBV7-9 ASSLETGLVYGYT
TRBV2 ASSLGTGGNEQF
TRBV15 ATSTSGQGKYGYT
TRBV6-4 ASCRDFQETQY
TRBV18 ASSPLTSVDYGYT
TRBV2 ASSEAGAGPGYT
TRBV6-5 ASSQMGGRDTQY
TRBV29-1 SVGTGNTEAF
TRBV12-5 ASGAQGTGELF
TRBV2 ASTWTSDTDTQY
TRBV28 ASSYRDRGYGYT
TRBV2 ASGFLRETEAF
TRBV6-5 ASSYSTGSENTEAF